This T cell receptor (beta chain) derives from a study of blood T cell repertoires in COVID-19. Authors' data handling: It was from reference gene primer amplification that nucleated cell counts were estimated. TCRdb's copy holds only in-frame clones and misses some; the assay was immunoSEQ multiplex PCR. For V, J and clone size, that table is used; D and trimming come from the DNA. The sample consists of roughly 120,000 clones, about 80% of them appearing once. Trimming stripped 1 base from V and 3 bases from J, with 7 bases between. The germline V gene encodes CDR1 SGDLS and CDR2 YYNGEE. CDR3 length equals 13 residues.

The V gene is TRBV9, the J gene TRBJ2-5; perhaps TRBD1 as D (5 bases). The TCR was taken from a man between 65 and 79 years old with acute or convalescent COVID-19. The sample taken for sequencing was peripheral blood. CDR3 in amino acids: CASSVLGEETQYF. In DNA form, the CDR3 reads TGTGCCAGCAGCGTACTAGGGGAAGAGACCCAGTACTTC.